This T cell receptor beta chain was captured in a study of blood T cells in healthy people across ages. The second PCR ran 7 to 11 cycles with a sample-barcoded 5' primer and J-beta primers. MiXCR, run by TCRdb on the 5' RACE reads, gives a single entry per CDR3 protein. The repertoire includes over 750,000 distinct CDR3 sequences, 25% of them detected once, and 9.4% sits in the top ten. Germline loops: CDR1 SGHDN, CDR2 FVKESK. The CDR3 consists of 17 residues. The germline V and J ends were trimmed by 2 bases and 2 bases, with 18 bases remaining between them. The sample also formed part of further work on T cells of mothers and their children. That source reports: Mothers gave over 9.5 million TCR beta CDR3 reads each, and children several million each.

The TCR sequence derives from a boy aged 5-17 years in good health. The chain carries TRBV14 and TRBJ1-2; D remains unclear. Sequencing was carried out using blood. The CDR3 loop reads CASSQTFNEGGNYGYTF. Written as DNA, the CDR3 is TGTGCCAGCAGCCAAACATTTAATGAGGGAGGAAACTATGGCTACACCTTC.